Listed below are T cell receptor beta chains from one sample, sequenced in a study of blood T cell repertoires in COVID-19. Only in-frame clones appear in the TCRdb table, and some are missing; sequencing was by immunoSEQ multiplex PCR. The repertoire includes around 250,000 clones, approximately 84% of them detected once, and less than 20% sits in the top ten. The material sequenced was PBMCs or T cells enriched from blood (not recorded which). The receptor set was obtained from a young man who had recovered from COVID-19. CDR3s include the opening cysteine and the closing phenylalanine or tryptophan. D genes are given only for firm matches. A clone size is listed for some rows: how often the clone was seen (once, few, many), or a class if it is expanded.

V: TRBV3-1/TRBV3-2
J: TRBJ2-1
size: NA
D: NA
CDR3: CASSQSGGQRQFF
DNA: TGTGCCAGCAGCCAAAGTGGAGGGCAGAGACAGTTCTTC

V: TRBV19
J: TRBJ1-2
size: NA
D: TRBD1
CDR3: CASSTGQGNYGYTF
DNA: TGTGCCAGTAGTACTGGACAGGGAAACTATGGCTACACCTTC

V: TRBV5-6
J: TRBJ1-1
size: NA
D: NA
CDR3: CASSLTVGEAFF
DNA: TGTGCCAGCAGCTTGACCGTCGGGGAAGCTTTCTTT

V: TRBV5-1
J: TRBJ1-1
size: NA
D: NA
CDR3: CASSPVGGQMNTEAFF
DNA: TGCGCCAGCAGCCCCGTCGGTGGACAGATGAACACTGAAGCTTTCTTT

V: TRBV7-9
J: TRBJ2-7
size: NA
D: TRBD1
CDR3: CASSPGGSYEQYF
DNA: TGTGCCAGCAGCCCAGGGGGCTCCTACGAGCAGTACTTC

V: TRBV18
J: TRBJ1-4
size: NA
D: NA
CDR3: CASSPPQRQVKNEKLFF
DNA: TGTGCCAGCTCACCACCGCAGAGACAGGTGAAAAATGAAAAACTGTTTTTT

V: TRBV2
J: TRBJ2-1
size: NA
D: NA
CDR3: CASSTGLPSSYNEQFF
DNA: TGTGCCAGCAGTACCGGACTTCCTAGCTCCTACAATGAGCAGTTCTTC

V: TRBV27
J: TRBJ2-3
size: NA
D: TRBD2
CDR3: CASSPRLAGGAWSDTQYF
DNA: TGTGCCAGCAGTCCCCGACTAGCGGGAGGAGCTTGGTCAGATACGCAGTATTTT

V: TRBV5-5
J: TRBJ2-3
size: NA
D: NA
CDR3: CASSWGGESDTQYF
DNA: TGTGCCAGCTCCTGGGGGGGCGAATCAGATACGCAGTATTTT

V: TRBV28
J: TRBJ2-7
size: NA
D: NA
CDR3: CASSTPLSRGYEQYF
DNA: TGTGCCAGCAGTACGCCGTTGAGCAGGGGCTACGAGCAGTACTTC

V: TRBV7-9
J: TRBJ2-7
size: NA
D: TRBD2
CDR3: CASSRPSGRLYEQYF
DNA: TGTGCCAGCAGCCGTCCTAGCGGGAGACTGTACGAGCAGTACTTC

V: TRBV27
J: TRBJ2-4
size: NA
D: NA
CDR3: CASSPDPGTGGIQYF
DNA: TGTGCCAGCAGCCCGGACCCCGGGACTGGGGGTATTCAGTACTTC

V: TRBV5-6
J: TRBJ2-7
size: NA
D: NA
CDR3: CASSLEGSGKPYEQYF
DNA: TGTGCCAGCAGCTTGGAAGGGAGTGGGAAACCCTACGAGCAGTACTTC

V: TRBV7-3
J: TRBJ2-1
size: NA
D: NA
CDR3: CASSLLDSLYNEQFF
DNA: TGTGCCAGCAGCTTACTGGACAGTCTCTACAATGAGCAGTTCTTC

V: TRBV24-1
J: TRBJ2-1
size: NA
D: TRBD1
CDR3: CATSEYSGQGLGEQFF
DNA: TGTGCCACCAGTGAGTATTCGGGACAGGGTTTAGGTGAGCAGTTCTTC

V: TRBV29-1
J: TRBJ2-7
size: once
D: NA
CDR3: CSVEVAGSSEQYF
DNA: TGCAGCGTTGAAGTCGCAGGGTCGAGCGAGCAGTACTTC

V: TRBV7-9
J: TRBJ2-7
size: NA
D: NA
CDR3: CASSLLTDSYEQYF
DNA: TGTGCCAGCAGCTTATTAACCGACAGCTACGAGCAGTACTTC

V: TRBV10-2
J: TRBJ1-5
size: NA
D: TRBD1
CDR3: CASGDRAGNQPQHF
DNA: TGCGCCAGCGGAGACAGGGCTGGCAATCAGCCCCAGCATTTT

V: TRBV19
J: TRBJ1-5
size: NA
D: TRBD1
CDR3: CASSAWVRGSNQPQHF
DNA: TGTGCCAGTAGCGCCTGGGTCAGGGGGAGCAATCAGCCCCAGCATTTT

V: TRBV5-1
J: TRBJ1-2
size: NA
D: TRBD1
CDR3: CASSLEGGAGRGYTF
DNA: TGCGCCAGCAGCTTGGAAGGGGGCGCGGGCCGTGGCTACACCTTC

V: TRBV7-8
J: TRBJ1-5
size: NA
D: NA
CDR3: CASSLGVDRPQHF
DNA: TGTGCCAGCAGCTTAGGCGTCGACAGGCCCCAGCATTTT

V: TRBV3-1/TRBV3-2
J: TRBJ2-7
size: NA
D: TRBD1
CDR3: CASSQLGQGYEQYF
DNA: TGTGCCAGCAGCCAACTGGGACAGGGGTACGAGCAGTACTTC

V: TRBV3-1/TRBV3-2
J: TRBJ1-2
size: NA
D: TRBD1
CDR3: CASSPGTGYGYTF
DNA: TGTGCCAGCAGCCCAGGGACAGGTTATGGCTACACCTTC

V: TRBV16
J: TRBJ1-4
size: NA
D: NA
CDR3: CASSHRDPTNEKLFF
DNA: TGTGCCAGCAGCCATCGGGATCCAACTAATGAAAAACTGTTTTTT

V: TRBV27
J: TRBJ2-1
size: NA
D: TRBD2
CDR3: CASSSGLDSYNEQFF
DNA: TGTGCCAGCAGTTCGGGACTAGACTCCTACAATGAGCAGTTCTTC

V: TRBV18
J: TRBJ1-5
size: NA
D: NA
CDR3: CASSPSANSNQPQHF
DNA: TGTGCCAGCTCTCCATCCGCGAATAGCAATCAGCCCCAGCATTTT

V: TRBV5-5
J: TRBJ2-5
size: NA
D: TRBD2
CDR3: CASSLVSGRAPETQYF
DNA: TGTGCCAGCAGCTTAGTCAGCGGGAGGGCCCCTGAGACCCAGTACTTC

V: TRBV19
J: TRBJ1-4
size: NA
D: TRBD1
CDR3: CASRAGGVINEKLFF
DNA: TGTGCCAGTAGAGCAGGGGGCGTTATTAATGAAAAACTGTTTTTT

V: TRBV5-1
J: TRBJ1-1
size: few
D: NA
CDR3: CASSFGGTEAFF
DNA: TGCGCCAGCAGCTTTGGGGGGACTGAAGCTTTCTTT

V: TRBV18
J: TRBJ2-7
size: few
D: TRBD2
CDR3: CASQAGAFREQYF
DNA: TGTGCCAGCCAAGCGGGGGCCTTTCGCGAGCAGTACTTC

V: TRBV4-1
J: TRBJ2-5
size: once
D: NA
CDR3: CASSAGKIRQETQYF
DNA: TGCGCCAGCAGCGCAGGGAAGATAAGGCAAGAGACCCAGTACTTC

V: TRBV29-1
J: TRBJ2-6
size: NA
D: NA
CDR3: CSVVAAAAGANVLTF
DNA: TGCAGCGTTGTAGCAGCGGCCGCTGGGGCCAACGTCCTGACTTTC

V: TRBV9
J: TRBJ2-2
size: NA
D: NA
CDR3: CASSVGGGHTGELFF
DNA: TGTGCCAGCAGCGTAGGAGGGGGACATACCGGGGAGCTGTTTTTT

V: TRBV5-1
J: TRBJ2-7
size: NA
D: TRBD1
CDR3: CASSSLTGAEQYF
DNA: TGCGCCAGCAGCTCCCTGACAGGGGCCGAGCAGTACTTC

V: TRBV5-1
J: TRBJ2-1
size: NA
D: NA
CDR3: CASSPVTSLHEQFF
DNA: TGCGCCAGCAGCCCGGTAACTTCGCTCCATGAGCAGTTCTTC

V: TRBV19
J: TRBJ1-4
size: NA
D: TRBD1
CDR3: CASKGTGEGSAEKLFF
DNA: TGTGCCAGTAAAGGGACAGGGGAGGGAAGTGCTGAAAAACTGTTTTTT

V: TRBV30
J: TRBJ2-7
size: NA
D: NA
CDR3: CAWSVESYEQYF
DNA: TGTGCCTGGTCCGTAGAATCCTACGAGCAGTACTTC